This TCR beta chain stems from a study of Ad26.COV2.S vaccination and SARS-CoV-2 variants. Study as a whole: Donor participated within the Ad26.COV2.S arm of the COV1001 trial.

Treatment denoted: roughly 20 received Ad26.COV2.S at low or high dose, single or two shots; a few received placebo; per-sample allocation not given. The study sampled participants on day 63 after the first vaccine or placebo injection. Whoever gave the sample was an adult aged 18-55 years in Boston. Study-wide points: Substantial post-vaccination breadth of spike-specific CD8+ and CD4+ T cell responses was reported.

TCRdb's table, derived via immunoSEQ multiplex PCR, lists solely in-frame clones and lacks some. The data hold roughly 390,000 clones, with roughly nine tenths observed a single time. This CDR3 is 12 amino acids long. Trimming stripped 7 bases from V and 2 bases from J, with 9 bases between. Germline-derived CDR1 and CDR2 are SEHNR and FQNEAQ (reference sequence). With respect to this clone: Its antigen is unidentified.

The V gene is TRBV7-9, the J gene TRBJ2-7; tentative D call: TRBD1 (5 bases). The clonotype was recovered from a person aged 18-60 years who received the Ad26.COV2.S COVID-19 vaccine or a placebo. The specimen was peripheral blood, collected in a trial of Ad26.COV2.S vaccine versus placebo. The CDR3 DNA reads TGTGCCAGCACTCCAGGGACCTACGAGCAGTACTTC. Protein: CASTPGTYEQYF. Full variable domain (outside the CDR3, taken from reference TRBV7-9 and TRBJ2-7): DTGVSQNPRHKITKRGQNVTFRCDPISEHNRLYWYRQTLGQGPEFLTYFQNEAQLEKSRLLSDRFSAERPKGSFSTLEIQRTEQGDSAMYLCASTPGTYEQYFGPGTRLTVT.